This T cell receptor (beta chain) was observed in a study of vaccination and CD4 T cells after COVID-19. Cultured CD4+ T-cell DNA underwent Oncomine TCR Beta short-read sequencing. Each CDR3 protein is one row after TCRdb ran MiXCR on the PCR reads. The data show 9,500 to 15,000 distinct CDR3 sequences, with roughly half seen just once and about 17% held by the top ten. Germline V gene sequence: CDR1 DFQATT, CDR2 SNEGSKA (reference sequence). Trimming pared 4 bases from V and 7 bases from J, leaving 16 bases between. The CDR3 sequence is 14 residues long. A remark on this clonotype: Its antigen is not known.

Documented treatment: approximately nine-day PBMC culture with coronavirus spike peptide pools or control peptides (ViraFEST assay). The sample consisted of cultured CD4+ T cells from blood, taken after SARS-CoV-2 vaccination. The V and J genes are TRBV20-1 and TRBJ1-4; D might be TRBD1 (6 bases). This clonotype was obtained from a human donor with COVID-19. The CDR3 reads CSAKTQGILEKLFF. CDR3 DNA: TGCAGTGCTAAGACCCAGGGGATCCTTGAAAAACTGTTTTTT.